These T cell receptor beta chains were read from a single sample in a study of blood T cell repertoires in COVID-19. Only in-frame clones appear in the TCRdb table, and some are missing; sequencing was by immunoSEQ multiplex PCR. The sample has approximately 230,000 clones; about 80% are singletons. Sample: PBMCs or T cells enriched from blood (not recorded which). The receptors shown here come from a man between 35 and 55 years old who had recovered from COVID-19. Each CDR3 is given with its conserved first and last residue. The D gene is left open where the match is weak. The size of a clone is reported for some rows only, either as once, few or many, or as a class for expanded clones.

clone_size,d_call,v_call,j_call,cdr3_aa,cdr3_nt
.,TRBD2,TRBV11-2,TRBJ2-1,CASSFSGGPSNEQFF,TGTGCCAGCAGCTTTTCGGGGGGGCCCTCCAATGAGCAGTTCTTC
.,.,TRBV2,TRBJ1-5,CASSEYWAESAQHF,TGTGCCAGCAGTGAATATTGGGCCGAATCAGCCCAGCATTTT
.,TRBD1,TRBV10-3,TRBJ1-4,CAISPGQGGEKLFF,TGTGCCATCAGTCCCGGACAGGGGGGCGAAAAACTGTTTTTT
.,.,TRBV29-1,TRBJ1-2,CSVENRPFNYGYTF,TGCAGCGTTGAGAACAGACCCTTCAACTATGGCTACACCTTC
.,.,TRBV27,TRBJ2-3,CASKEGGANTQYF,TGTGCCAGCAAAGAGGGGGGGGCCAATACGCAGTATTTT
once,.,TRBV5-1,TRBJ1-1,CASSSPGNTEAFF,TGCGCCAGCAGCTCCCCAGGAAACACTGAAGCTTTCTTT
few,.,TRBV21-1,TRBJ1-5,CASGTARATNQPQHF,TGTGCCAGCGGTACGGCCAGGGCGACCAATCAGCCCCAGCATTTT
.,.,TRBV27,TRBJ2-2,CASRSPWRTGELFF,TGTGCCAGCAGGTCCCCATGGAGAACCGGGGAGCTGTTTTTT
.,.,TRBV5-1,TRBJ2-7,CASSLGTAIYEQYF,TGCGCCAGCAGCTTGGGGACAGCCATCTACGAGCAGTACTTC
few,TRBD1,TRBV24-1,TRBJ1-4,CATNPGTGENEKLFF,TGTGCCACAAATCCGGGGACAGGGGAGAATGAAAAACTGTTTTTT
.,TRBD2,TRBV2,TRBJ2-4,CASSQRLAGAVGYF,TGTGCCAGCAGTCAGAGACTAGCGGGGGCTGTTGGGTACTTC
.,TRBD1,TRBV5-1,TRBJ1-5,CASSFLGTVAGEPQHF,TGCGCCAGCAGCTTCCTTGGGACAGTTGCAGGGGAGCCCCAGCATTTT
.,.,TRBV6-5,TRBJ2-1,CASRGLPYYNEQFF,TGTGCCAGCCGGGGACTTCCCTATTACAATGAGCAGTTCTTC
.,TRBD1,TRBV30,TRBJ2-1,CAWSTWGQGASYEQFF,TGTGCCTGGAGTACATGGGGACAGGGGGCTTCCTATGAGCAGTTCTTC
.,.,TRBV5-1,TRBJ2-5,CASSTDTSETQYF,TGCGCCAGCAGCACGGACACGTCCGAGACCCAGTACTTC
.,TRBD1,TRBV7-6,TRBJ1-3,CASSRTGFWGNTIYF,TGTGCCAGCAGCAGGACAGGTTTTTGGGGAAACACCATATATTTT
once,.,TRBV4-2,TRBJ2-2,CASSQEGGANTGELFF,TGTGCCAGCAGCCAAGAAGGCGGGGCGAACACCGGGGAGCTGTTTTTT